The subject of this entry is one TCR beta chain. This specimen comes from a study of cytomegalovirus exposure and HLA in healthy donors. In the study overall: Of the donors genotyped, several hundred in all, 75% to 85% fell in the Caucasian-associated ancestry cluster.

Primers included in the PCR were 60 Vbeta and 13 Jbeta primers. Assay: immunoSEQ multiplex PCR; the TCRdb copy retains only in-frame clones and omits some. This sample has about 190,000 clones, with less than 85% found just once. Losses at the gene ends were 2 bases for V and 9 bases for J; bases not matched to a gene: 8. CDR1 MDHEN and CDR2 SYDVKM come from the germline V gene. The CDR3 loop spans 17 amino acids. Material for sequencing was PBMCs. The clonotype was recovered from a boy aged 2 to 10 in good health and CMV-seronegative. The chain combines TRBV28 with TRBJ2-2; 14 bases agree with TRBD2. In DNA, the CDR3 is TGTGCCAGCAGTTTAATGGGACTAGCGGGAGAGATATGGGAGCTGTTTTTT. This translates into CASSLMGLAGEIWELFF.